This T cell receptor (beta chain) is drawn from a study of blood T cell repertoires in COVID-19 (dated by TCRdb to 2020 to 2022). Regarding the complete study: The collaborator samples originated in the United States, Italy and Spain and spanned the acute and convalescent phases of COVID-19. The prospective study material was composed of cDNA or gDNA derived from T cells, B-cell-depleted T cells, or PBMCs. Subjects who had been exposed to COVID-19, were actively infected with it, or had recovered from it provided the deeply sampled blood TCRbeta repertoires that made up the dataset. The repertoires were released in a freely available public database intended as a resource for research on the immune response to SARS-CoV-2. The samples were drawn from two sources: the first 160 participants of the ongoing ImmuneRACE study, and 1,000 to 1,500 subjects contributed by 6 global collaborators. Sample metadata almost always included a de-identified subject ID, COVID-19 status, age in years and sex. HLA class I and class II types, where available, came from metadata supplied by the sample provider rather than from assay-based typing.

The germline V gene gives CDR1 as SGHTA and CDR2 as FQGNSA. The CDR3 sequence holds 18 residues, the cysteine and phenylalanine included. The CDR3 DNA has 54 bases and is translated from base 1. Trimmed from V: 5 bases; trimmed from J: 4 bases; junction bases lacking a gene match: 15. At one collaborating source in Seattle, patients were enrolled during active infection and were followed longitudinally through the course of disease. The collaborating institutions used their own protocols to collect whole blood in K2EDTA tubes. For TCRbeta analysis, collaborators shipped samples as frozen whole blood, isolated PBMCs, or DNA extracted from either of those sample types. TCRbeta CDR3 regions were amplified from genomic DNA by means of the immunoSEQ Assay, a bias-controlled multiplex PCR. The authors' pipeline ran thus. The number of nucleated cells in each sample was estimated by amplification of reference gene primers within the assay. To quantify the absolute abundance of each unique TCRbeta CDR3 rearrangement, sequence reads were collapsed and filtered. For each sample, productive Simpson clonality was calculated as the square root of Simpson's diversity index across productive rearrangements. TCRdb took over this immuneACCESS table, retaining in-frame rearrangements with V and J assigned. Such tables are incomplete; in checked studies, under half of the missing clones stem from an unresolved V gene, and the remainder is unexplained. V, J and clone size were drawn from that table, and D and trimming were deduced from the DNA. The sample table records 250,000 to 300,000 clones; 86% of these occur just once. Of the sample, about an eighth falls within the top ten clones.

Results the study describes overall, beyond this receptor: How much clinical and demographic metadata was included differed by source and by participant, and the metadata was provided uncurated.

Points on this clone: The antigen it recognizes is unknown. Base qualities are not at hand, and no much larger clone is one base apart.

The chain joins TRBV7-2 to TRBJ2-2, with 8 bases matching TRBD2. This TCR derives from a woman aged 65 to 85 with COVID-19, enrolled during active disease. The specimen was peripheral blood. The nucleotide sequence reads TGTGCCAGCAGCGTCCAGGGGCAGCGGGGGCCAGGCACCGGGGAGCTGTTTTTT. This yields the protein CASSVQGQRGPGTGELFF.